This T cell receptor (beta chain) was found in a study of OX40 agonist ivuxolimab in advanced cancers. Overall study: Ivuxolimab, an agonistic anti-OX40 (CD134) antibody, was given to patients. It was permissible to have had prior anti-PD-1, anti-PD-L1 or anti-CTLA-4 therapy, and less than 45% had some.

The CDR3 has 14 amino acids. The germline gives CDR1 LNHDA, CDR2 SQIVND (reference sequence). The germline V and J ends were trimmed by 6 bases and 6 bases, with 18 bases remaining between them. Peripheral blood came from all dose cohorts at three timepoints. The method was immunoSEQ multiplex PCR; TCRdb's version includes in-frame clones alone and lacks a portion of them. In the table there are 77,000 or so clones, less than 95% of which are singletons. About this clone itself: Its matching antigen is unknown.

Whole-study results and caveats: There was clonal expansion of CD4+ and CD8+ blood T cells by week 6 at 0.1 to 3.0 mg/kg.

This specimen was CD4+ or CD8+ T cells sorted from blood, taken in a trial of the OX40 agonist ivuxolimab. The chain joins TRBV19 to TRBJ2-7; D is undetermined. This sequence was found in an adult with an advanced solid tumor such as melanoma, head and neck, liver or kidney cancer. CDR3 amino acids: CASRSMNGFAEQYF. For the CDR3, the DNA is TGTGCCAGTAGAAGCATGAACGGATTCGCCGAGCAGTACTTC.